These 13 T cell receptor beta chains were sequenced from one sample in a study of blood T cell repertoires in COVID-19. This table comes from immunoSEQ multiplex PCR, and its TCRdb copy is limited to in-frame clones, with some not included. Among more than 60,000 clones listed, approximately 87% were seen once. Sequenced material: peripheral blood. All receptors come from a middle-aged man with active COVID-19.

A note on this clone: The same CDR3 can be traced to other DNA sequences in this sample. DNA of the CDR3: TGTGCCAGCAGTGAGAGGCGGGGGGGCACAGATACGCAGTATTTT. It encodes CASSERRGGTDTQYF. The chain is built from TRBV2 and TRBJ2-3; 8 bases agree with TRBD2. CDR3 length: 15 amino acids. The trim removed 3 bases at V and 1 base at J, leaving 3 bases unmatched. Germline V gene lookup returns CDR1 SNHLY and CDR2 FYNNEI. Drawing the rest from reference TRBV2 and TRBJ2-3, the complete variable domain is EPEVTQTPSHQVTQMGQEVILRCVPISNHLYFYWYRQILGQKVEFLVSFYNNEISEKSEIFDDQFSVERPDGSNFTLKIRSTKLEDSAMYFCASSERRGGTDTQYFGPGTRLTVL.

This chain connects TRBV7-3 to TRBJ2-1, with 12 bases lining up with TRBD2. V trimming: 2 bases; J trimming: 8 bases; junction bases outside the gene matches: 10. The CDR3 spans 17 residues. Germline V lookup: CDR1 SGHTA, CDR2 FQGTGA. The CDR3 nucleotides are TGTGCCAGCAGCTTAGGACTAGCGGGATCACTTTGGGATGAGCAGTTCTTC. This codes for CASSLGLAGSLWDEQFF.

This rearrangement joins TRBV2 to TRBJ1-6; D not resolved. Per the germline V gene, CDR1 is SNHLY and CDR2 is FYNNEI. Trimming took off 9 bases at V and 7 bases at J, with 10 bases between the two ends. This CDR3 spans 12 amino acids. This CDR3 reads CASSDTNSPLHF. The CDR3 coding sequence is TGTGCCAGTTCCGACACGAATTCACCCCTCCACTTT.

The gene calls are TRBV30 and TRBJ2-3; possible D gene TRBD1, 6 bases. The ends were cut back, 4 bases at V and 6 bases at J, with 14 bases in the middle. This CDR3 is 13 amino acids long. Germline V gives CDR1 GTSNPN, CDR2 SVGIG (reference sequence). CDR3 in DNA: TGTGCCTGGACAACGGGGACAAAGGATACGCAGTATTTT. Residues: CAWTTGTKDTQYF.

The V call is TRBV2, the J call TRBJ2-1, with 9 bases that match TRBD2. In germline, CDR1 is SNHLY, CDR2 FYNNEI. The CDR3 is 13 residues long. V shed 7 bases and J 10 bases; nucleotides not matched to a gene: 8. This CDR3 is CASNSGGGLEQFF. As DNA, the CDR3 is TGTGCCAGCAATAGCGGGGGTGGATTGGAGCAGTTCTTC.

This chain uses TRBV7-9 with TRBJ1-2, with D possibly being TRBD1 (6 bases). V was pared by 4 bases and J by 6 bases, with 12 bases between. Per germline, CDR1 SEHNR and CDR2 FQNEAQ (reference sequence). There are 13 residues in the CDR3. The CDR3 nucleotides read TGTGCCAGCAGCTCACAGGGTATTGATGGCTACACCTTC. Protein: CASSSQGIDGYTF.

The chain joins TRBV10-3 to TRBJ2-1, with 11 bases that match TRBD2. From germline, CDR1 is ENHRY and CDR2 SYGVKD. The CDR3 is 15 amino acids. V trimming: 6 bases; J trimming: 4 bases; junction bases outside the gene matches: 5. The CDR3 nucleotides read TGTGCCATCAGCGTAGGACTAGCGGGTTACAATGAGCAGTTCTTC. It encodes CAISVGLAGYNEQFF.

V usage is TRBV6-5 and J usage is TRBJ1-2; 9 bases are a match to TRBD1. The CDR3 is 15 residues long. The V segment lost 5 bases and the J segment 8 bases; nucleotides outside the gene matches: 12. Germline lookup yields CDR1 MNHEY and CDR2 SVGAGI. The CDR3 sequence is CASSPIGGQGFGYTF. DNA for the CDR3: TGTGCCAGCAGTCCAATAGGGGGACAGGGTTTCGGCTACACCTTC.

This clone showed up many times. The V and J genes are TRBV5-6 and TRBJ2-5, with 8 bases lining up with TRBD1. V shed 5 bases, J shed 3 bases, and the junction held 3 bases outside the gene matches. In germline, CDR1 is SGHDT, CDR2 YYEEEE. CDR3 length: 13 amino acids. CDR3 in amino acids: CASSHRGEETQYF. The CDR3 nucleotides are TGTGCCAGCAGTCACAGGGGGGAAGAGACCCAGTACTTC.

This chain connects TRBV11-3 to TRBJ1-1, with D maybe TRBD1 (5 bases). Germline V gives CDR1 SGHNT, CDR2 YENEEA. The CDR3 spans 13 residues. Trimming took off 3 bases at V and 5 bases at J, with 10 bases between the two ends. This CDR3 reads CASSFIGGTEAFF. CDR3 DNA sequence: TGTGCCAGCAGCTTTATCGGGGGGACTGAAGCTTTCTTT.

This chain's CDR3 is CASSQALSAGEKYF. Written as DNA, the CDR3 is TGCGCCAGCAGCCAAGCCCTTTCGGCGGGAGAAAAGTATTTT. The chain employs TRBV4-1 and TRBJ2-3, with 7 bases fitting TRBD2. The CDR3 has 14 amino acids. Germline lookup yields CDR1 MGHRA and CDR2 YSYEKL. Trimming cost V 1 base and J 13 bases; bases outside gene matches: 11.

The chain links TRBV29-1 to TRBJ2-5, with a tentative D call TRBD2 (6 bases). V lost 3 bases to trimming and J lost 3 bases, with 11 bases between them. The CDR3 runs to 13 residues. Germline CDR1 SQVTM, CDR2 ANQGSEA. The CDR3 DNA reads TGCAGCGTTGATCGCGGGGTCGAAGAGACCCAGTACTTC. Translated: CSVDRGVEETQYF.

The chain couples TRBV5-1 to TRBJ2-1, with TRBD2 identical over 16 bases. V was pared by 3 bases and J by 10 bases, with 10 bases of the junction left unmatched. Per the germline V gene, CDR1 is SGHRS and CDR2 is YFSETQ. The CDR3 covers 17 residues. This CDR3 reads CASSWKGLAGGPREQFF. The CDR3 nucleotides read TGCGCCAGCAGCTGGAAGGGACTAGCGGGAGGGCCAAGAGAGCAGTTCTTC.